This record concerns one T cell receptor beta chain sequence. This specimen belongs to a study of T-cell reconstitution after alpha-beta-depleted transplantation in children. The TCRbeta library was prepared with unique molecular identifiers. One entry per CDR3 protein results from TCRdb running MiXCR on the PCR reads. In the table there are around 480,000 distinct CDR3 sequences, approximately 32% of which are singletons. Germline assignment: CDR1 MNHEY and CDR2 SMNVEV (reference sequence). V was pared by 6 bases and J by 7 bases, with 13 bases between. The CDR3 consists of 12 residues. The sequence was obtained from a human donor who donated a stem cell graft to a child with aplastic anemia. The source material was PBMCs from the stem cell graft donor, sampled from the stem cell graft. V and J are TRBV27 and TRBJ2-7; possible D gene TRBD2, 5 bases. This chain's CDR3 is CASSSLRREQYF. CDR3 bases: TGTGCCAGCAGCTCCCTCCGGAGGGAGCAGTACTTC.